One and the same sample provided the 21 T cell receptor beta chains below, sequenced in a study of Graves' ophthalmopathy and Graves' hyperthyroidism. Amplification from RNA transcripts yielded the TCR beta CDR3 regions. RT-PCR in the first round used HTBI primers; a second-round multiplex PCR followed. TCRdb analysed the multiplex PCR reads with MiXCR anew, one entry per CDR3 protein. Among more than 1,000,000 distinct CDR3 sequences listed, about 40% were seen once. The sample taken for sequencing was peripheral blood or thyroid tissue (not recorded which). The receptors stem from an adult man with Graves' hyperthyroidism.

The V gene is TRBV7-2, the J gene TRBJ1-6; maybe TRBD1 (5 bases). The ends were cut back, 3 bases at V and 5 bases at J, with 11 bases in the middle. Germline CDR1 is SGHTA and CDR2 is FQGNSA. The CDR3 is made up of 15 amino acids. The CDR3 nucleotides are TGTGCCAGCAGCTTGGTGTCAGGGAATAATTCACCCCTCCACTTT. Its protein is CASSLVSGNNSPLHF.

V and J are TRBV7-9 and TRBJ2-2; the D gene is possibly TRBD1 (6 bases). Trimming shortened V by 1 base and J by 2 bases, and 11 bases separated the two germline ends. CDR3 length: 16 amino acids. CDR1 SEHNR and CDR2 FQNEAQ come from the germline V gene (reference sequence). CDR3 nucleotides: TGTGCCAGCAGCTTAGTCGCCAGGGGCAACACCGGGGAGCTGTTTTTT. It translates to CASSLVARGNTGELFF.

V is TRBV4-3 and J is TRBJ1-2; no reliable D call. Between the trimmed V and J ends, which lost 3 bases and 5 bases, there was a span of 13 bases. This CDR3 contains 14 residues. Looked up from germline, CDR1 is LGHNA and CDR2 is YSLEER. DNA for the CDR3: TGCGCCAGCAGCCAGAGGGTAGGCCAATATGGCTACACCTTC. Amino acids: CASSQRVGQYGYTF.

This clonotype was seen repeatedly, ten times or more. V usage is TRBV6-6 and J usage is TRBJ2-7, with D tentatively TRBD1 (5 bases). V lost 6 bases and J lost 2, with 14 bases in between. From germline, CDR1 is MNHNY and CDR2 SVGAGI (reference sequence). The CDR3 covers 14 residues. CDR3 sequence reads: CASRPPTAPYEQYF. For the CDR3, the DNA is TGTGCCAGCAGACCTCCGACAGCGCCCTACGAGCAGTACTTC.

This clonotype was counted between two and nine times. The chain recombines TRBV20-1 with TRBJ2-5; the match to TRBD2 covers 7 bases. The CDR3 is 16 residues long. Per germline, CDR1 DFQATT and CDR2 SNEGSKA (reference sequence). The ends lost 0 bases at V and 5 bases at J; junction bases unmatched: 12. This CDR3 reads CSARDFTGGPGETQYF. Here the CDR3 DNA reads TGCAGTGCTAGAGATTTTACGGGGGGACCCGGGGAGACCCAGTACTTC.

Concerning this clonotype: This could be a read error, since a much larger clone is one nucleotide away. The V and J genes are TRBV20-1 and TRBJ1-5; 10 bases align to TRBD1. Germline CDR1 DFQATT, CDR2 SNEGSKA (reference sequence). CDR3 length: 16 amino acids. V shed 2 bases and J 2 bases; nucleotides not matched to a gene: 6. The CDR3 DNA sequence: TGCAGTGCTAGAAAGACAGGGGGCGGGGGCAATCAGCCCCAGCATTTT. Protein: CSARKTGGGGNQPQHF.

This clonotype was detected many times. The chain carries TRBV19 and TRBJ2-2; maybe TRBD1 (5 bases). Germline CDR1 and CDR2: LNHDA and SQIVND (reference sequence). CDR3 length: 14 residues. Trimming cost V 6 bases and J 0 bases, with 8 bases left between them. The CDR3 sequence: CASRQVANTGELFF. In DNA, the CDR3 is TGTGCCAGTAGACAGGTAGCGAACACCGGGGAGCTGTTTTTT.

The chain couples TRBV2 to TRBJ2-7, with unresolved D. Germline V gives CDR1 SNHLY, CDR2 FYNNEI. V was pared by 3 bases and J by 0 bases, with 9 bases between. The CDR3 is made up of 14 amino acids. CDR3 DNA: TGTGCCAGCAGTGAGGAACTACCCTCCTACGAGCAGTACTTC. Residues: CASSEELPSYEQYF.

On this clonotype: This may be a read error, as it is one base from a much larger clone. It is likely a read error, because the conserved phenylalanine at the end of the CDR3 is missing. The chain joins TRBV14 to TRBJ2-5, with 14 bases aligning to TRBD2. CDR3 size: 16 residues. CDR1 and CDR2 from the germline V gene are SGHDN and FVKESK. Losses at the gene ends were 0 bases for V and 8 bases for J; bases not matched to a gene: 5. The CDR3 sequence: CASSQEPGLAGVTQYL. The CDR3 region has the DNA TGTGCCAGCAGCCAAGAACCGGGACTAGCGGGAGTTACCCAGTACTTA.

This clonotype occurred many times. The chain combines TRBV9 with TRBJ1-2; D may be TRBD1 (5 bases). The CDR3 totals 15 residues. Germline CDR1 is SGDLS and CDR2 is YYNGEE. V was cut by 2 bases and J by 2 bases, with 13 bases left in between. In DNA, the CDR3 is TGTGCCAGCAGCGTCACCCCGGGGGGGAACTATGGCTACACCTTC. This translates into CASSVTPGGNYGYTF.

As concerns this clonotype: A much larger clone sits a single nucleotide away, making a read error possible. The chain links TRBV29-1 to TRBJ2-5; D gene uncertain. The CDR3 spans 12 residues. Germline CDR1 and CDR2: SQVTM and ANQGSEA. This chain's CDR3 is CSVLTDQETRYF. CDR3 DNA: TGCAGCGTTCTAACAGACCAAGAGACCCGGTACTTC. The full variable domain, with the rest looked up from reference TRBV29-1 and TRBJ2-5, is SAVISQKPSRDICQRGTSLTIQCQVDSQVTMMFWYRQQPGQSLTLIATANQGSEATYESGFVIDKFPISRPNLTFSTLTVSNMSPEDSSIYLCSVLTDQETRYFGPGTRLLVL.

CDR3 nucleotide sequence: TGCAGTGCAACCGGAGGTAGCGGGGGTCTGGAGCAGTACTTC. This encodes CSATGGSGGLEQYF. The chain is built from TRBV20-1 and TRBJ2-5; 9 bases are a match to TRBD2. Looked up from germline, CDR1 is DFQATT and CDR2 is SNEGSKA (reference sequence). This CDR3 has 14 amino acids. With 6 bases clipped from V and 11 bases from J, the junction kept 16 bases outside the gene matches.

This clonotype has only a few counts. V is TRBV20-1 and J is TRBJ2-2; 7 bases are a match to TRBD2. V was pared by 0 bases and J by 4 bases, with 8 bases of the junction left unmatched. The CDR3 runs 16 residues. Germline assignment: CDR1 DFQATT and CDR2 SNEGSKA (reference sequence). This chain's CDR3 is CSARDPAGVGTGELFF. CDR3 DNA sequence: TGCAGTGCTAGAGATCCTGCGGGAGTGGGCACCGGGGAGCTGTTTTTT.

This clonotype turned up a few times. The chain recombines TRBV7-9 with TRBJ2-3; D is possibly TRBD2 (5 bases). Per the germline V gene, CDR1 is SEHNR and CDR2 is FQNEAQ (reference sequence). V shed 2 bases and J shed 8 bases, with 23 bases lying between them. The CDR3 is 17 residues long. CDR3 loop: CASSLISGLASLGTQYF. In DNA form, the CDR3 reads TGTGCCAGCAGCTTAATCTCAGGACTCGCCAGTTTGGGTACGCAGTATTTT. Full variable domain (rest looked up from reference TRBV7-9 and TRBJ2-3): DTGVSQNPRHKITKRGQNVTFRCDPISEHNRLYWYRQTLGQGPEFLTYFQNEAQLEKSRLLSDRFSAERPKGSFSTLEIQRTEQGDSAMYLCASSLISGLASLGTQYFGPGTRLTVL.

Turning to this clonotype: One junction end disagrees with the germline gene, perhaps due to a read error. CDR3 nucleotides: TGCGCCAGCAGCCAAGATATGACCCGACCGACCTTC. It specifies CASSQDMTRPTF. V and J are TRBV7-2 and TRBJ1-2; no definite D call. CDR3 length: 12 residues. CDR1 SGHTA and CDR2 FQGNSA come from the germline V gene.

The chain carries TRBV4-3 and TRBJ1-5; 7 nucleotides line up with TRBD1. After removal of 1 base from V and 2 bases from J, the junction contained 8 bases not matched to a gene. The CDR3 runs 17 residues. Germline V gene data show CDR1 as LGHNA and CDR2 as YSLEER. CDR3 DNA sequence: TGCGCCAGCAGCCAAGCGACAGGGTCGGGTGGCAATCAGCCCCAGCATTTT. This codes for CASSQATGSGGNQPQHF.

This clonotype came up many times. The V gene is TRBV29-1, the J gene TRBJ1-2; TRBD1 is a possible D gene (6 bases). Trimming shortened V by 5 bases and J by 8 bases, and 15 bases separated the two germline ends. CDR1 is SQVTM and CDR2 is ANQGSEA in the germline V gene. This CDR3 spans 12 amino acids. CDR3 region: CSVPDRSGGYTF. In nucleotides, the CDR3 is TGCAGCGTTCCCGACAGGTCGGGCGGCTACACCTTC.

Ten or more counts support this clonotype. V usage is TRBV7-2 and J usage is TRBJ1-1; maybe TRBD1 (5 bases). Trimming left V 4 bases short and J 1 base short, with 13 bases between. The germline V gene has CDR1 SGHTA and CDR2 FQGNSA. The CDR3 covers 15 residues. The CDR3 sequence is CASSSRAGWNTEAFF. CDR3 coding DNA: TGTGCCAGCAGCTCAAGGGCAGGGTGGAACACTGAAGCTTTCTTT.

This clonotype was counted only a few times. The CDR3 loop reads CASSYSGQRNNSPLHF. CDR3 sequence (DNA): TGTGCCAGCAGTTACTCAGGACAGAGGAATAATTCACCCCTCCACTTT. The chain has TRBV6-6 and TRBJ1-6, with D maybe TRBD1 (6 bases). Germline values: CDR1 MNHNY, CDR2 SVGAGI (reference sequence). The CDR3 spans 16 residues. The ends were cut back, 0 bases at V and 5 bases at J, with 11 bases in the middle.

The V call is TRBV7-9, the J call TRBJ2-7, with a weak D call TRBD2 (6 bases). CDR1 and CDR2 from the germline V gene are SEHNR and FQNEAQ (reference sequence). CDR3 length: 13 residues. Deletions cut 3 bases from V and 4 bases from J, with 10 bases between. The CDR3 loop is CASSFGSFYEQYF. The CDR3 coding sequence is TGTGCCAGCAGCTTCGGGAGCTTTTACGAGCAGTACTTC. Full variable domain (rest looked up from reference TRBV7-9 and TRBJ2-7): DTGVSQNPRHKITKRGQNVTFRCDPISEHNRLYWYRQTLGQGPEFLTYFQNEAQLEKSRLLSDRFSAERPKGSFSTLEIQRTEQGDSAMYLCASSFGSFYEQYFGPGTRLTVT.

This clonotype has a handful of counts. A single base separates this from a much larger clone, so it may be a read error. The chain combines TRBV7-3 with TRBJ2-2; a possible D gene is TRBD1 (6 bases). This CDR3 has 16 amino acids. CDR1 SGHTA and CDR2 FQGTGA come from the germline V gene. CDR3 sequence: CANSRRGKPNTGELFF. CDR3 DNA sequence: TGTGCCAACAGCCGAAGGGGGAAACCTAACACCGGGGAGCTGTTTTTT.